The 26 T cell receptor beta chains below come from one sample, sequenced in a study of blood T cell repertoires in COVID-19. Measured with immunoSEQ multiplex PCR; TCRdb has only the in-frame clones, and not every one. The profile shows about 190,000 clones, roughly 81% of them singletons. Sequencing was performed on peripheral blood. These receptors originate from a woman older than 75 with acute or convalescent COVID-19.

This chain links TRBV11-2 with TRBJ2-7; D gene unclear. CDR3 size: 16 residues. Trimming took 3 bases from V and 1 from J, leaving 16 bases between them. Germline V lookup: CDR1 SGHAT, CDR2 FQNNGV. In DNA, the CDR3 is TGTGCCAGCAGCTTTGGCCGCCCATATGAATCCTACGAGCAGTACTTC. Protein: CASSFGRPYESYEQYF.

The chain employs TRBV5-1 and TRBJ2-7; weak D call: TRBD2 (8 bases). Per germline, CDR1 SGHRS and CDR2 YFSETQ. Trimming cost V 7 bases and J 2 bases, with 28 bases left between them. This CDR3 contains 18 residues. CDR3 coding DNA: TGCGCCAGCGCCTCCGGGACTAGGCTTACCAGGGGGACCTACGAGCAGTACTTC. This gives the protein CASASGTRLTRGTYEQYF.

This chain joins TRBV3-1 (or the pseudogene TRBV3-2) and TRBJ1-2, with D maybe TRBD1 (6 bases). The V and J ends lost 4 bases and 4 bases respectively, with 13 bases between them. The CDR3 spans 14 residues. Germline CDR1 and CDR2: LGHDT and YNNKEL (reference sequence). The CDR3 sequence is CASSRGGITYGYTF. The CDR3 DNA follows: TGTGCCAGCAGCCGAGGGGGAATTACCTATGGCTACACCTTC.

The chain is built from TRBV6-5 and TRBJ2-7; TRBD2 matches 9 bases. Per germline, CDR1 MNHEY and CDR2 SVGAGI. Losses at the gene ends were 6 bases for V and 4 bases for J; bases not matched to a gene: 7. The CDR3 consists of 14 residues. The CDR3 DNA is TGTGCCAGCAGGCGGGAGGGGGGTAATTACGAGCAGTACTTC. The encoded protein is CASRREGGNYEQYF.

V is TRBV24-1 and J is TRBJ2-5; 10 positions match TRBD1. Losses at the gene ends were 2 bases for V and 4 bases for J; bases not matched to a gene: 6. This CDR3 region has 16 residues. CDR1 KGHDR and CDR2 SFDVKD come from the germline V gene. The CDR3 protein is CATSDWGQGRTETQYF. The DNA of the CDR3 is TGTGCCACCAGTGATTGGGGACAGGGGCGGACAGAGACCCAGTACTTC.

The gene calls are TRBV5-1 and TRBJ1-2; perhaps TRBD1 as D (5 bases). Looked up from germline, CDR1 is SGHRS and CDR2 is YFSETQ. This CDR3 contains 13 residues. Trimming stripped 2 bases from V and 4 bases from J, with 9 bases between. The CDR3 sequence is CASSLSQGYGYTF. In nucleotides, the CDR3 is TGCGCCAGCAGCTTAAGTCAGGGCTATGGCTACACCTTC.

This sequence joins TRBV4-3 and TRBJ1-3; TRBD1 might be the D (5 bases). The V and J ends lost 3 bases and 3 bases respectively, with 12 bases between them. This CDR3 region has 15 residues. Germline V gene data show CDR1 as LGHNA and CDR2 as YSLEER. CDR3 DNA sequence: TGCGCCAGCAGCCACGGGGGTGTCGGTGGAAACACCATATATTTT. As protein: CASSHGGVGGNTIYF.

The rearrangement uses TRBV7-9 and TRBJ2-7; 8 positions agree with TRBD2. Germline V lookup: CDR1 SEHNR, CDR2 FQNEAQ (reference sequence). This CDR3 spans 16 amino acids. V shed 0 bases and J 4 bases; nucleotides not matched to a gene: 8. CDR3 DNA: TGTGCCAGCAGCTTAGCGCGGGCTAGCGGGCTTTACGAGCAGTACTTC. Translation: CASSLARASGLYEQYF.

This chain uses TRBV18 with TRBJ1-1, with 11 bases matching TRBD1. Losses at the gene ends were 4 bases for V and 8 bases for J; bases not matched to a gene: 3. The CDR3 contains 13 residues. In germline, CDR1 is KGHSH, CDR2 LQKENI. CDR3 residues: CASSRDRGNEAFF. The DNA of the CDR3 is TGTGCCAGCTCACGGGACAGGGGGAACGAAGCTTTCTTT.

On this clone itself: The same CDR3 arises from other DNA sequences in this sample as well. V usage is TRBV4-1 and J usage is TRBJ1-5, with a tentative D call TRBD1 (5 bases). Per germline, CDR1 MGHRA and CDR2 YSYEKL. This CDR3 region has 15 residues. Trimming pared 0 bases from V and 0 bases from J, leaving 6 bases between. Written as DNA, the CDR3 is TGCGCCAGCAGCCAAGATCAGGGTAGCAATCAGCCCCAGCATTTT. Translated, it gives CASSQDQGSNQPQHF.

The chain links TRBV6-5 to TRBJ1-4; 9 positions match TRBD1. The CDR3 covers 16 residues. V dropped 2 bases and J dropped 3; count of bases not matched to a gene: 4. Germline V CDR1 and CDR2: MNHEY, SVGAGI. The CDR3 DNA is TGTGCCAGCAGTTACGACAGGGGGGTCGCTAATGAAAAACTGTTTTTT. Protein: CASSYDRGVANEKLFF.

The chain is built from TRBV5-1 and TRBJ2-5; 7 nucleotides line up with TRBD1. Germline V CDR1 and CDR2: SGHRS, YFSETQ. This CDR3 region has 15 residues. After removal of 4 bases from V and 6 bases from J, the junction contained 12 bases not matched to a gene. CDR3 sequence: CASSTGTVNRQTQYF. The CDR3 DNA sequence: TGCGCCAGCAGCACCGGGACAGTTAATAGGCAGACCCAGTACTTC.

The rearrangement joins TRBV10-2 to TRBJ1-5; a weak D match, TRBD1 (6 bases). The V end lost 2 bases, the J end lost 6 bases, and 8 bases lay between the germline ends. The CDR3 is 13 amino acids. In germline, CDR1 is WSHSY, CDR2 SAAADI. The CDR3 loop reads CASSEIRGQPQHF. CDR3 bases: TGCGCCAGCAGTGAGATCAGGGGTCAGCCCCAGCATTTT.

The table lists this clone with a count of one. The chain links TRBV6-2 or TRBV6-3 to TRBJ2-6; D perhaps matches TRBD2 (5 bases). CDR3 length equals 13 residues. Germline loops: CDR1 MNHEY, CDR2 SVGEGT. The V end was cut by 6 bases, the J end by 7 bases, with 10 bases between. The CDR3: CASSRSGANVLTF. In nucleotides, the CDR3 is TGTGCCAGCAGCCGATCGGGAGCCAACGTCCTGACTTTC.

The V and J genes are TRBV7-3 and TRBJ2-1; 8 bases match TRBD2. Germline V lookup: CDR1 SGHTA, CDR2 FQGTGA. The CDR3 length is 17 residues. V was pared by 5 bases and J by 4 bases, with 13 bases of the junction left unmatched. The CDR3: CASSPHSGTYLYNEQFF. For the CDR3, the DNA is TGTGCCAGCAGCCCGCATAGCGGGACTTACCTATACAATGAGCAGTTCTTC.

The CDR3 sequence: CASSMYSATNEKLFF. CDR3 in DNA: TGTGCCAGCAGCATGTACTCCGCAACTAATGAAAAACTGTTTTTT. The chain employs TRBV7-2 and TRBJ1-4; D call uncertain. V lost 5 bases to trimming and J lost 0 bases, with 10 bases between them. CDR3 length: 15 amino acids. CDR1 and CDR2 from the germline V gene are SGHTA and FQGNSA.

Only a few counts were recorded for this clone. The chain recombines TRBV7-2 with TRBJ1-6; 9 bases match TRBD1. After removal of 7 bases from V and 10 bases from J, the junction contained 11 bases not matched to a gene. The germline V gene encodes CDR1 SGHTA and CDR2 FQGNSA. The CDR3 totals 15 residues. The CDR3 DNA sequence: TGTGCCAGCACCTGGGGTGGACAGGGGATCTCACCCCTCCACTTT. Translation gives CASTWGGQGISPLHF. Looking up the rest from reference TRBV7-2 and TRBJ1-6 gives the full variable domain: GAGVSQSPSNKVTEKGKDVELRCDPISGHTALYWYRQSLGQGLEFLIYFQGNSAPDKSGLPSDRFSAERTGGSVSTLTIQRTQQEDSAVYLCASTWGGQGISPLHFGNGTRLTVT.

The chain carries TRBV3-1 (or the pseudogene TRBV3-2) and TRBJ1-6, with D maybe TRBD1 (5 bases). This CDR3 is built from 13 residues. V lost 0 bases, J lost 9 bases, and 6 bases lay in between. Germline V gene sequence: CDR1 LGHDT, CDR2 YNNKEL (reference sequence). In nucleotides, the CDR3 is TGTGCCAGCAGCCAAGATAGGGGTTCACCCCTCCACTTT. Translated: CASSQDRGSPLHF.

The chain carries TRBV5-1 and TRBJ2-1; 14 positions match TRBD2. V lost 4 bases, J lost 12 bases, and 12 bases stayed unmatched. Germline V lookup: CDR1 SGHRS, CDR2 YFSETQ. There are 16 residues in the CDR3. CDR3 amino acids: CASSQLPGLAGVGQFF. DNA for the CDR3: TGCGCCAGCAGCCAACTTCCGGGACTAGCGGGAGTGGGGCAGTTCTTC.

This chain uses TRBV28 with TRBJ2-1; D is possibly TRBD2 (5 bases). The CDR3 has 16 residues. Germline CDR1 reads MDHEN; CDR2 reads SYDVKM. Trimming stripped 1 base from V and 7 bases from J, with 17 bases between. As DNA, the CDR3 is TGTGCCAGCAGTTTATTCACCCAGAGGGAGTCTAATGAGCAGTTCTTC. Translation gives CASSLFTQRESNEQFF.

V gene TRBV5-1 combines with J gene TRBJ2-7, with D perhaps TRBD1 (6 bases). The CDR3 has 14 residues. Trimming removed 7 bases at V and 0 bases at J, with 14 bases between. Per the germline V gene, CDR1 is SGHRS and CDR2 is YFSETQ. CDR3 nucleotide sequence: TGCGCCAGCGGGCGAGGGGACACCTCCTACGAGCAGTACTTC. It is translated as CASGRGDTSYEQYF.

This chain uses TRBV7-3 with TRBJ1-1; D may be TRBD1 (5 bases). The V gene lost 5 bases and the J gene lost 3 bases, with 16 bases spanning the gap. Germline V gene data show CDR1 as SGHTA and CDR2 as FQGTGA. This CDR3 region has 15 residues. The CDR3 DNA follows: TGTGCCAGCAGCCTCGACAGTTCTTCCTACACTGAAGCTTTCTTT. Its protein is CASSLDSSSYTEAFF.

A remark on this clone: This sample includes further DNA sequences coding for the same CDR3. The V call is TRBV7-2, the J call TRBJ1-1, with D tentatively TRBD1 (6 bases). The CDR3 runs to 13 residues. Germline loops: CDR1 SGHTA, CDR2 FQGNSA. The germline V and J ends were trimmed by 3 bases and 1 base, with 6 bases remaining between them. Here the CDR3 reads CASSLGQNTEAFF. The CDR3, as DNA: TGTGCCAGCAGCTTGGGACAGAACACTGAAGCTTTCTTT. The whole variable domain, filled in from reference TRBV7-2 and TRBJ1-1, reads GAGVSQSPSNKVTEKGKDVELRCDPISGHTALYWYRQSLGQGLEFLIYFQGNSAPDKSGLPSDRFSAERTGGSVSTLTIQRTQQEDSAVYLCASSLGQNTEAFFGQGTRLTVV.

V is TRBV10-3 and J is TRBJ1-2; D ambiguous. CDR1 is ENHRY and CDR2 is SYGVKD in the germline V gene. V lost 3 bases to trimming and J lost 4 bases, with 12 bases between them. CDR3 size: 14 residues. This CDR3 is CAISDLQRVYGYTF. CDR3 sequence (DNA): TGTGCCATCAGTGACTTACAGAGGGTCTATGGCTACACCTTC.

This chain joins TRBV3-1 (or the pseudogene TRBV3-2) and TRBJ1-5; tentative D call: TRBD1 (5 bases). This CDR3 comprises 14 residues. From germline, CDR1 is LGHDT and CDR2 YNNKEL (reference sequence). V was clipped by 0 bases and J by 5 bases, with 8 bases between them. For the CDR3, the DNA is TGTGCCAGCAGCCAAGACGGGGGGTATCAGCCCCAGCATTTT. Its protein product is CASSQDGGYQPQHF.

The chain combines TRBV10-3 with TRBJ1-3, with TRBD1 as a possible D gene (6 bases). Germline CDR1 and CDR2: ENHRY and SYGVKD. The germline V and J ends were trimmed by 8 bases and 0 bases, with 11 bases remaining between them. The CDR3 runs to 14 residues. The CDR3 DNA follows: TGTGCCATCGGGGGGGGCAACTCTGGAAACACCATATATTTT. This sequence encodes CAIGGGNSGNTIYF.